One and the same sample provided the 22 T cell receptor beta chains below, sequenced in a study of blood T cell repertoires in COVID-19 (dated by TCRdb to the early 2020s). The library was produced with the immunoSEQ multiplex PCR assay. Held by TCRdb, this immuneACCESS table contains in-frame sequences only and omits some clones. Under half of the omission traces to an unresolved V gene where checked; the cause of the rest is unknown. The sample table holds approximately 230,000 clones, of which about 86% were seen once. The ten largest account for approximately 1.4% of the sample. The sequencing input was peripheral blood. Receptors originate from an elderly man with acute or convalescent COVID-19.

The genes are TRBV7-2 and TRBJ2-7; TRBD1 might be the D (6 bases). This CDR3 has 15 residues. Trimming pared 4 bases from V and 8 bases from J, leaving 21 bases between. In germline, CDR1 is SGHTA, CDR2 FQGNSA. The CDR3 region is CASSSQTGVADKQYF. As DNA, the CDR3 is TGTGCCAGCAGCTCTCAGACAGGCGTCGCCGACAAGCAGTACTTC.

CDR3 DNA sequence: TGTGCCATCAGTGAGTCTGCGGGAGGGCCCCAAAACATTCAGTACTTC. The encoded protein is CAISESAGGPQNIQYF. This chain uses TRBV10-3 with TRBJ2-4; TRBD2 matches 9 bases. J was trimmed by 5 bases and V by 0 bases; bases with no gene match: 5. Germline V lookup: CDR1 ENHRY, CDR2 SYGVKD. The length of the CDR3 is 16 residues.

The gene calls are TRBV6-1 and TRBJ2-7; 12 nucleotides agree with TRBD2. V lost 8 bases and J lost 2; bases outside the gene matches: 4. The germline V gene encodes CDR1 MNHNS and CDR2 SASEGT. The CDR3 extends over 14 amino acids. CDR3: CASGASGGAYEQYF. DNA for the CDR3: TGTGCCAGCGGGGCTAGCGGGGGGGCCTACGAGCAGTACTTC.

Worth noting for this clone: This sample also contains other DNA sequences that code for the same CDR3. V usage is TRBV5-1 and J usage is TRBJ2-5; a possible D gene is TRBD1 (6 bases). The CDR3 has 14 residues. V lost 0 bases and J lost 1, with 7 bases in between. Germline V gives CDR1 SGHRS, CDR2 YFSETQ. This CDR3 reads CASSLGTVQETQYF. As DNA, the CDR3 is TGCGCCAGCAGCTTGGGGACAGTCCAAGAGACCCAGTACTTC.

The CDR3 sequence is CASSLDYLTGGLDEQYF. CDR3 DNA: TGCGCCAGCAGCTTGGACTATTTGACAGGCGGCCTGGACGAGCAGTACTTC. The chain joins TRBV5-1 to TRBJ2-7, with D maybe TRBD1 (6 bases). From germline, CDR1 is SGHRS and CDR2 YFSETQ. V shed 0 bases and J shed 5 bases, with 21 bases lying between them. There are 17 residues in the CDR3.

This clone was seen only once. The chain joins TRBV27 to TRBJ2-7; TRBD2 might be the D (5 bases). Trimming left V 0 bases short and J 3 bases short, with 12 bases between. Germline assignment: CDR1 MNHEY and CDR2 SMNVEV (reference sequence). The CDR3 is 15 amino acids. DNA of the CDR3: TGTGCCAGCAGTTTATCGGGAGTTCTAGTCTACGAGCAGTACTTC. Its translation: CASSLSGVLVYEQYF.

The chain combines TRBV6-5 with TRBJ2-5; D might be TRBD2 (6 bases). This CDR3 is built from 14 residues. Germline CDR1 reads MNHEY; CDR2 reads SVGAGI. Trimming took off 2 bases at V and 2 bases at J, with 9 bases between the two ends. Here the CDR3 reads CASSYALAQETQYF. The DNA for the CDR3 is TGTGCCAGCAGTTACGCACTAGCTCAAGAGACCCAGTACTTC.

This chain links TRBV6-6 with TRBJ1-4, with TRBD1 as a possible D gene (6 bases). CDR1 is MNHNY and CDR2 is SVGAGI in the germline V gene (reference sequence). V lost 10 bases, J lost 0 bases, and 12 bases lay in between. This CDR3 comprises 14 residues. The CDR3 is CAILAGATNEKLFF. In nucleotides, the CDR3 is TGTGCCATACTCGCAGGGGCAACTAATGAAAAACTGTTTTTT.

This clone was detected only a few times. The rearrangement uses TRBV5-5 and TRBJ2-7; TRBD2 aligns across 9 bases. Looked up from germline, CDR1 is SGHKS and CDR2 is YYEKEE (reference sequence). V dropped 4 bases and J dropped 2; count of bases not matched to a gene: 7. The CDR3 has 15 amino acids. CDR3 protein: CASSGGLAGAYEQYF. CDR3 DNA sequence: TGTGCCAGCAGCGGGGGTTTAGCGGGAGCCTACGAGCAGTACTTC.

As for this clone: The same CDR3 also results from other DNA sequences found in this sample. V and J are TRBV7-2 and TRBJ2-5, with D possibly TRBD1 on 5 matching bases. The CDR3 totals 13 residues. The germline V gene encodes CDR1 SGHTA and CDR2 FQGNSA. The germline V and J ends were trimmed by 1 base and 4 bases, with 7 bases remaining between them. As DNA, the CDR3 is TGTGCCAGCAGCTTAGGAAGGGGAGAGACCCAGTACTTC. Translating gives CASSLGRGETQYF.

The gene calls are TRBV6-5 and TRBJ2-5; TRBD1 matches at 9 bases. Per germline, CDR1 MNHEY and CDR2 SVGAGI. Trimming at V came to 4 bases and at J to 5 bases, leaving 8 bases not matched to a gene. CDR3 length: 15 residues. In DNA form, the CDR3 reads TGTGCCAGCAGTTTCCGGGACAGGGTTTGGGAGACCCAGTACTTC. Its translation: CASSFRDRVWETQYF.

This clone occurred a few times. This rearrangement joins TRBV5-1 to TRBJ1-2; 8 bases fit TRBD1. This CDR3 has 15 amino acids. V lost 0 bases, J lost 4 bases, and 5 bases stayed unmatched. The germline V gene has CDR1 SGHRS and CDR2 YFSETQ. The CDR3 region is CASSLGGTGPYGYTF. CDR3 in DNA: TGCGCCAGCAGCTTGGGAGGGACAGGCCCCTATGGCTACACCTTC.

The J gene is TRBJ1-1, the V gene TRBV6-1; a weak D match, TRBD1 (5 bases). The CDR3 sequence is 18 residues long. CDR1 and CDR2 from the germline V gene are MNHNS and SASEGT. Trimming removed 4 bases at V and 1 base at J, with 22 bases between. CDR3 amino acids: CASSAPVGLGQGNTEAFF. The CDR3 nucleotides read TGTGCCAGCAGTGCTCCTGTTGGGCTGGGGCAGGGGAACACTGAAGCTTTCTTT.

The chain has TRBV15 and TRBJ1-2; TRBD1 agrees at 7 bases. With V trimmed by 3 bases and J by 7 bases, 8 bases remained unmatched. CDR1 is LNHNV and CDR2 is YYDKDF in the germline V gene (reference sequence). The CDR3 totals 14 residues. This chain's CDR3 is CATSRIDRDSGYTF. CDR3 nucleotides: TGTGCCACCAGCAGGATAGACAGGGACTCTGGCTACACCTTC.

A single count supports this clone. The chain couples TRBV13 to TRBJ2-7, with 10 bases aligning to TRBD1. J gave up 2 bases and V 4 bases, and 5 bases lay outside the gene matches. In germline, CDR1 is PRHDT, CDR2 FYEKMQ (reference sequence). This CDR3 has 15 amino acids. The CDR3 DNA reads as TGTGCCAGCAGCTACCGGGACAGGGGTCCCTACGAGCAGTACTTC. Translated: CASSYRDRGPYEQYF.

The chain joins TRBV4-3 to TRBJ1-1, with D possibly matching TRBD1 (5 bases). Trimming removed 6 bases at V and 5 bases at J, with 16 bases between. The CDR3 loop spans 14 amino acids. Germline values: CDR1 LGHNA, CDR2 YSLEER. This CDR3 reads CASSHGTYGTEAFF. Here the CDR3 DNA reads TGCGCCAGCAGTCACGGGACTTATGGGACTGAAGCTTTCTTT.

V usage is TRBV4-3 and J usage is TRBJ1-1, with 8 bases identical to TRBD1. This CDR3 spans 15 amino acids. The germline CDR1 and CDR2 sequences are LGHNA and YSLEER. J lost 8 bases, V lost 0 bases, and 8 bases had no gene match. The chain's CDR3 is CASSQEQGVLREAFF. In DNA, the CDR3 is TGCGCCAGCAGCCAAGAACAGGGGGTCCTCAGAGAAGCTTTCTTT.

This clone was observed a few times. This CDR3 reads CASSEQGAITYGYTF. CDR3 coding DNA: TGTGCCAGCAGTGAACAGGGGGCGATAACTTATGGCTACACCTTC. The gene calls are TRBV6-1 and TRBJ1-2; 8 bases fit TRBD1. The CDR3 contains 15 residues. The V and J ends lost 2 bases and 5 bases, in that order; junction bases with no gene match: 7. The germline gives CDR1 MNHNS, CDR2 SASEGT.

This clone showed up just once. The J gene is TRBJ2-7, the V gene TRBV5-1; 9 bases are a match to TRBD2. Per the germline V gene, CDR1 is SGHRS and CDR2 is YFSETQ. This CDR3 region has 15 residues. V was clipped by 0 bases and J by 1 base; unmatched bases: 2. CDR3 DNA: TGCGCCAGCAGCTTGGGTAGCGGGGGATCCTACGAGCAGTACTTC. Residues: CASSLGSGGSYEQYF.

The rearrangement links TRBV4-2 to TRBJ2-3; no clear D. Trimming removed 1 base at V and 0 bases at J, with 8 bases between. CDR1 and CDR2 from the germline V gene are LGHNA and YNFKEQ. The CDR3 length is 15 residues. CDR3 nucleotide sequence: TGTGCCAGCAGCCAAGTCCAAACTAGCACAGATACGCAGTATTTT. It specifies CASSQVQTSTDTQYF.

This clone was recorded once. The rearrangement joins TRBV3-1 (or the pseudogene TRBV3-2) to TRBJ1-4, with TRBD1 matching over 8 bases. The V segment lost 3 bases and the J segment 2 bases; nucleotides outside the gene matches: 5. From germline, CDR1 is LGHDT and CDR2 YNNKEL (reference sequence). This CDR3 is 16 amino acids long. CDR3 DNA: TGTGCCAGCAGCCATCTCCAGGGGGCGACTAATGAAAAACTGTTTTTT. Protein sequence: CASSHLQGATNEKLFF.

The chain combines TRBV11-3 with TRBJ2-1; TRBD1 might be the D (6 bases). This CDR3 has 12 amino acids. The germline gives CDR1 SGHNT, CDR2 YENEEA. Trimming took off 2 bases at V and 8 bases at J, with 7 bases between the two ends. Written as DNA, the CDR3 is TGTGCCAGCAGCTTAACAGGGTATGAGCAGTTCTTC. It specifies CASSLTGYEQFF.